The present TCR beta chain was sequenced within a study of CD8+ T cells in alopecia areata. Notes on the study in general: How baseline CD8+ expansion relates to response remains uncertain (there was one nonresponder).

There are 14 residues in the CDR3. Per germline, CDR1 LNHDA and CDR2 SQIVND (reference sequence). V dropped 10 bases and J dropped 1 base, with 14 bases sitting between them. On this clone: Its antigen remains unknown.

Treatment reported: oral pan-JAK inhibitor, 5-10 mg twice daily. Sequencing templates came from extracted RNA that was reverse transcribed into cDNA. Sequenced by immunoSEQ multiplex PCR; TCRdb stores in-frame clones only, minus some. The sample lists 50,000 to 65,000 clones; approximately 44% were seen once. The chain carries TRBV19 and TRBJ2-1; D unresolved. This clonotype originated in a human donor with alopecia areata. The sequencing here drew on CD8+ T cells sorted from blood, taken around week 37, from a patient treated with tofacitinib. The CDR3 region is CATSGGRSYNEQFF. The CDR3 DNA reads TGTGCCACTTCGGGCGGACGGTCCTACAATGAGCAGTTCTTC. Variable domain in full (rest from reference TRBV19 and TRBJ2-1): DGGITQSPKYLFRKEGQNVTLSCEQNLNHDAMYWYRQDPGQGLRLIYYSQIVNDFQKGDIAEGYSVSREKKESFPLTVTSAQKNPTAFYLCATSGGRSYNEQFFGPGTRLTVL.